Shown below are 2 T cell receptor beta chains from a single sample sequenced in a study of T-cell memory formation after mild COVID-19. In TCRdb, the 5' RACE reads were re-called with MiXCR into one record per CDR3 protein. The sample has hundreds of thousands of distinct CDR3 sequences, approximately 19% seen once. Sequencing used PBMCs or a T cell subset sorted from them (not recorded which). The source of these receptors is a man younger than 35 who had mild COVID-19 (a few samples of this study predate the infection). Cell type and time point are not known.

This clonotype was detected only a few times. The chain is built from TRBV7-3 and TRBJ2-3, with D unresolved. This CDR3 has 13 residues. V was clipped by 6 bases and J by 2 bases, with 9 bases between them. Germline assignment: CDR1 SGHTA and CDR2 FQGTGA. The CDR3 loop is CASSPTPTDTQYF. The CDR3 coding sequence is TGTGCCAGCAGTCCCACCCCCACAGATACGCAGTATTTT. Full variable domain (outside the CDR3, taken from reference TRBV7-3 and TRBJ2-3): GAGVSQTPSNKVTEKGKYVELRCDPISGHTALYWYRQSLGQGPEFLIYFQGTGAADDSGLPNDRFFAVRPEGSVSTLKIQRTERGDSAVYLCASSPTPTDTQYFGPGTRLTVL.

This clonotype was observed a few times. V and J are TRBV19 and TRBJ2-2; 14 nucleotides line up with TRBD2. Germline-derived CDR1 and CDR2 are LNHDA and SQIVND (reference sequence). The J segment lost 6 bases and the V segment lost 9 bases, leaving 6 bases of the junction unmatched. The CDR3 consists of 15 residues. In DNA, the CDR3 is TGTGCCAGCCTGACTAGCGGGAGGGGGGCCGGGGAGCTGTTTTTT. Translating gives CASLTSGRGAGELFF.